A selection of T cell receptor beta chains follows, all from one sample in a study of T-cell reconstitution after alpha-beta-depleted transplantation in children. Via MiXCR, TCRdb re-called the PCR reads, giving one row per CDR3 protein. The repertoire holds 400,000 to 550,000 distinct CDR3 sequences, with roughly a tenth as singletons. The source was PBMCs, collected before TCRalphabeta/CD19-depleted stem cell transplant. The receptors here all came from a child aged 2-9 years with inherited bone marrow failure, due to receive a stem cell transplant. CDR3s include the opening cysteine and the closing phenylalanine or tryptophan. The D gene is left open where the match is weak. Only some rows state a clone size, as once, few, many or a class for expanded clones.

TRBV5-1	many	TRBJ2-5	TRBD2	TGCGCCAGCAGCTCGGTAGCGGGTACTCCCGGGGAGACCCAGTACTTC	CASSSVAGTPGETQYF
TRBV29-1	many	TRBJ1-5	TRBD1	TGCAGCGTGTGTATACAGGGGGATCAGCCCCAGCATTTT	CSVCIQGDQPQHF
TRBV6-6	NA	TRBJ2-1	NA	TGTGCCAGCAGTACTTCAGCGGCGGGCTCCGCCTACAATGAGCAGTTCTTC	CASSTSAAGSAYNEQFF
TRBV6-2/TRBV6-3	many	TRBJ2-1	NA	TGTGCCAGCGACAAAGACCCCGCATCTCCCCATTATGAGCAGTTCTTC	CASDKDPASPHYEQFF
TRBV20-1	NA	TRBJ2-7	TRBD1	TGCAGTGCTTACCGGGACAGGGGGCTCTACGAGCAGTACTTC	CSAYRDRGLYEQYF
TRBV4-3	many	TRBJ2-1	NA	TGCGCCAGCAGCCTCCGGGGGGCAGGGGGTGGCAATGAGCAGTTCTTC	CASSLRGAGGGNEQFF
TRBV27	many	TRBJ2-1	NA	TGTGCCAGCAGTTTAAGCCCCGCAGGGGGGACCTACAATGAGCAGTTCTTC	CASSLSPAGGTYNEQFF
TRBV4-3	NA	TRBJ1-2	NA	TGCGCCAGCAGCCAAACGGGTTTCTATGGCTACACCTTC	CASSQTGFYGYTF
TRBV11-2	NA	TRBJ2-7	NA	TGTGCCAGCAGCCATACAGCCGAGCAGTACTTC	CASSHTAEQYF
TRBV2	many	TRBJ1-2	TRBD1	TGTGCCAGCAGTGAGGTAGACAGGGGGCGTTATGGCTACACCTTC	CASSEVDRGRYGYTF
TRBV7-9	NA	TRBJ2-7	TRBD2	TGTGCCTATGAGGAGCGGGACTCCTACGAGCAGTACTTC	CAYEERDSYEQYF
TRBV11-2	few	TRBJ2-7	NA	TGTGCCAGCAGCTTACAACAAGGGAGGGGGCAATACGAGCAGTACTTC	CASSLQQGRGQYEQYF
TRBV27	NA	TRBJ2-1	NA	TGTGCCAGCAGTTCTAAGACAGACCCGCTCTCCTACAATGAGCAGTTCTTC	CASSSKTDPLSYNEQFF
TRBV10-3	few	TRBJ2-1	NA	TGTGCCATCAGAAGAGCCAGGGGAAATGAGCAGTTCTTC	CAIRRARGNEQFF
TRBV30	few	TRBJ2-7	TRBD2	TGTGCCTGGAGTGTACCCGGGACTAGCGGGAGGCACGAGCAGTACTTC	CAWSVPGTSGRHEQYF
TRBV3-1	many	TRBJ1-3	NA	TGTGCCAGCAGCGGGGGAATTGGAAACACCATATATTTT	CASSGGIGNTIYF
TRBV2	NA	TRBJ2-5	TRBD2	TGTGCCAGCAGTGAAGGGAGACTAGCGGGCCAAGAGACCCAGTACTTC	CASSEGRLAGQETQYF
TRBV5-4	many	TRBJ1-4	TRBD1	TGTGCCAGCAGCTTGGCCTCCGGGACAGGGAATGAAAAACTGTTTTTT	CASSLASGTGNEKLFF
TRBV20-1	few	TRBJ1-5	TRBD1	TGCAGTGCTAGAAGACAGGGGGTTCAGCCCCAGCATTTT	CSARRQGVQPQHF
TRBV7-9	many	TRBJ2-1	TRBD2	TGTGCCAGCAGCTTCCCCGGGACTAGCGGCAATGAGCAGTTCTTC	CASSFPGTSGNEQFF
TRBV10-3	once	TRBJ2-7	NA	TGTGCCATCAGTGACGGGCTGGGCAGCCCCTCCTACGAGCAGTACTTC	CAISDGLGSPSYEQYF
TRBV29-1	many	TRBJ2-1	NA	TGCAGCGCCGACAGGTTCTACAATGAGCAGTTCTTC	CSADRFYNEQFF
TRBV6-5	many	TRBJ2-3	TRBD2	TGTGCCAGCAGTTACACACCTCTCAGCGGGACGACAGATACGCAGTATTTT	CASSYTPLSGTTDTQYF
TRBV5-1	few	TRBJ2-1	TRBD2	TGCGCCAGCAGCTTAGGGACTAGCGCCAAAATATCCTACAATGAGCAGTTCTTC	CASSLGTSAKISYNEQFF
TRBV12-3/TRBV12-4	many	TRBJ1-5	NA	TGTGCCAGCAGTTTCTTCCAGGGTGTTGGTCAGCCCCAGCATTTT	CASSFFQGVGQPQHF
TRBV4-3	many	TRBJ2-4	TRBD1	TGCGCCAGCAGCCAGGGGACAGGGCGGAACATTCAGTACTTC	CASSQGTGRNIQYF
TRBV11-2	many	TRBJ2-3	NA	TGTGCCAGCAGCTCCCTCGCGGGGTCTAGCACAGATACGCAGTATTTT	CASSSLAGSSTDTQYF
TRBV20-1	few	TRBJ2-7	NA	TGCAGTGCTAGTCCCGACACGCTCTACGAGCAGTACTTC	CSASPDTLYEQYF
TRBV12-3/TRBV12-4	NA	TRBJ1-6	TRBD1	TGTGCCAGCAGTTTAGTAGGGGGCGCTTCACCCCTCCACTTT	CASSLVGGASPLHF
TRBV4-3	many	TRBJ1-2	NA	TGCGCCAGCAGCCAAGATCACCTTACTCCTGGCTACACCTTC	CASSQDHLTPGYTF
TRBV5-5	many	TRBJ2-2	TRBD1	TGTGCCAGCAGCCTGACAGGGGGCAGCGGGGAGCTGTTTTTT	CASSLTGGSGELFF
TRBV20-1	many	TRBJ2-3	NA	TGCAGTGCCATCCCGGCTAGTCGGGTGACAGATACGCAGTATTTT	CSAIPASRVTDTQYF
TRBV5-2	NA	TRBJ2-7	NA	TGTGCCAGCAATATCGGGACGGGCTACGAGCAGTACTTC	CASNIGTGYEQYF
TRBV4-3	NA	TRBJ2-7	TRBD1	TGCGCCAGCAGCGCTCTGGTGTACAGGGGCTACGAGCAGTACTTC	CASSALVYRGYEQYF
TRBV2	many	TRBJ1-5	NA	TGTGCCAGCAGTCCCTCTGGGGGCCTTGCGGGCAATCAGCCCCAGCATTTT	CASSPSGGLAGNQPQHF
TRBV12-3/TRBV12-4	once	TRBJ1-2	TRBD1	TGTGCCAGCAGTTTAGCACGTCGGGACAGGGGGCAAGGCTACACCTTC	CASSLARRDRGQGYTF
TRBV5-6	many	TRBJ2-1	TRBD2	TGTGCCAGCAGCTTGGGGACTAGCGGGAGCAATGAGCAGTTCTTC	CASSLGTSGSNEQFF
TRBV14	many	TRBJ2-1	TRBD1	TGTGCCAGCAGCCAGATATGGACAGGGACCTACAATGAGCAGTTCTTC	CASSQIWTGTYNEQFF
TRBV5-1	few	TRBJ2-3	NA	TGCGCCAGCAGCCTTCCTCTAGCAGGCGATACGCAGTATTTT	CASSLPLAGDTQYF
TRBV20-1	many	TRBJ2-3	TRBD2	TGCAGTGCTGCGCGGGAGGGCTTAGATACGCAGTATTTT	CSAAREGLDTQYF
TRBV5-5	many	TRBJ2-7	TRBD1	TGTGCCAGCAGGGCCGGGACAGGGTTTAACGGCGAGCAGTACTTC	CASRAGTGFNGEQYF
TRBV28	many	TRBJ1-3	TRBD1	TGTGCCAGCAGTTTCCCCGGGACAGGCACCATATATTTT	CASSFPGTGTIYF
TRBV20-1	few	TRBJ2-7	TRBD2	TGCAGTGCTAGAATCCCCGGGCTAGCGGGAGCCTACGAGCAGTACTTC	CSARIPGLAGAYEQYF
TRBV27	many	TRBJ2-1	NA	TGTGCCAGCAGTTTGTGGGACGGGTACAATGAGCAGTTCTTC	CASSLWDGYNEQFF
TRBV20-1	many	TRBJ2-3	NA	TGCAGTGCTAGAGATCCACGGGACGGTGGGGATACGCAGTATTTT	CSARDPRDGGDTQYF
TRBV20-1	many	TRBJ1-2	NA	TGCAGTGCCCTACAGGACAGACCCTATGGCTACACCTTC	CSALQDRPYGYTF
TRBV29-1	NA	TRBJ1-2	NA	TGCAGCGTTGATGAAGGGCACTATGGCTACACCTTC	CSVDEGHYGYTF
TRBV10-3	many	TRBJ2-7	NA	TGTGCCATCAGTGACCCGACTTGGAGCGGCCCCTACGAGCAGTACTTC	CAISDPTWSGPYEQYF
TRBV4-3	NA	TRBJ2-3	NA	TGCGCCAGCAGCCAACAAGGGGTCGGCACAGATACGCAGTATTTT	CASSQQGVGTDTQYF